This TCR beta chain was sequenced for a study of T cell responses to AZD1222 COVID-19 vaccine. General study results and limits: Among the donors, most were white British and more were female, and clonal diversity was possibly underestimated. Variant regions that are unmutated are reportedly the target of nearly half of spike-specific TCRs. Just a handful of AZD1222 recipients tested seropositive at baseline. Spike-specific TCR repertoires showed rising breadth and depth after two AZD1222 doses.

This table comes from immunoSEQ multiplex PCR, and its TCRdb copy is limited to in-frame clones, with some not included. Here the sample spans just under 90,000 clones, about 86% being singletons. The length of the CDR3 is 16 residues. Trimming cost V 3 bases and J 1 base; bases outside gene matches: 7. Germline V gene data show CDR1 as LGHDT and CDR2 as YNNKEL (reference sequence). As regards this clone: As yet, its antigen is unknown.

This chain links TRBV3-1 (or the pseudogene TRBV3-2) with TRBJ2-7, with 9 nucleotides matching TRBD1. Sequencing used peripheral blood, obtained on day 0 of MenACWY control vaccination. The origin of this receptor is an adult in good health. In DNA form, the CDR3 reads TGTGCCAGCAGCCACAGCTACAGGGGGCCTTCCTACGAGCAGTACTTC. Residues: CASSHSYRGPSYEQYF.